This TCR beta chain appears in the sequencing data of a study of monozygotic twins with inflammatory bowel disease. Study results and limitations: Repertoire similarity did not differ between concordant and discordant twins, perhaps due to limited power.

Concerning this clonotype: Its matching antigen is unknown.

cDNA was produced in eight separate reactions per sample. TCRdb re-called the 5' RACE reads and shows each CDR3 protein once, DNA omitted. The sample data list about 420,000 distinct CDR3 sequences. Germline CDR1 is SQVTM and CDR2 is ANQGSEA. The CDR3 spans 14 residues. Blood was collected, approximately 2.5 ml per donor. Sequenced sample: blood. The origin of this receptor is a human donor with ulcerative colitis or Crohn's disease, or a healthy co-twin of an affected twin (not recorded which). V usage is TRBV29-1 and J usage is TRBJ1-4; the D call from TCRdb, TRBD1, cannot be confirmed without DNA. CDR3 protein: CSVEGRGTGQKLFF. Full variable domain (missing parts from reference TRBV29-1 and TRBJ1-4): SAVISQKPSRDICQRGTSLTIQCQVDSQVTMMFWYRQQPGQSLTLIATANQGSEATYESGFVIDKFPISRPNLTFSTLTVSNMSPEDSSIYLCSVEGRGTGQKLFFGSGTQLSVL.